The 31 T cell receptor beta chains in this list originate from one sample, sequenced in a study of blood T cells in healthy people across ages. Alongside a J-beta primer mix, a sample-barcoded 5' primer served in a second PCR lasting about 7 to 11 cycles. TCRdb fed the 5' RACE reads into MiXCR, producing one record per CDR3 protein. The sample has roughly 1,700,000 distinct CDR3 sequences, roughly 28% seen once. Sequenced sample: blood. These receptors were collected from a young woman in good health.

V is TRBV6-1 and J is TRBJ2-2; TRBD2 aligns across 14 bases. Germline-derived CDR1 and CDR2 are MNHNS and SASEGT. Trimming cost V 6 bases and J 5 bases; bases outside gene matches: 8. The CDR3 contains 17 residues. CDR3 amino acids: CASRGLAGATGTGELFF. DNA of the CDR3: TGTGCCAGCAGGGGACTAGCGGGGGCAACGGGAACCGGGGAGCTGTTTTTT.

There are a few counts of this clonotype. This rearrangement joins TRBV11-2 to TRBJ1-4; D is unclear. The CDR3 runs to 14 residues. Trimming cost V 4 bases and J 0 bases, with 6 bases left between them. CDR1 SGHAT and CDR2 FQNNGV come from the germline V gene. As DNA, the CDR3 is TGTGCCAGCAGCTACGCCTCAACTAATGAAAAACTGTTTTTT. Protein sequence: CASSYASTNEKLFF. Full variable domain (outside the CDR3, taken from reference TRBV11-2 and TRBJ1-4): EAGVAQSPRYKIIEKRQSVAFWCNPISGHATLYWYQQILGQGPKLLIQFQNNGVVDDSQLPKDRFSAERLKGVDSTLKIQPAKLEDSAVYLCASSYASTNEKLFFGSGTQLSVL.

This clonotype came up many times. Here the CDR3 DNA reads TGCGCCAGCAGCGCCGGACAGTCCTCTGGGGCCAACGTCCTGACTTTC. This encodes CASSAGQSSGANVLTF. The genes are TRBV5-1 and TRBJ2-6; D possibly corresponds to TRBD1 (6 bases). The CDR3 runs to 16 residues. Germline CDR1 SGHRS, CDR2 YFSETQ. The V end was cut by 4 bases, the J end by 0 bases, with 11 bases between.

With respect to this clonotype: This sequence may be a read error, since a much larger clone differs from it by one base. CDR3 in amino acids: CASSQGSPYEQYF. In nucleotides, the CDR3 is TGCGCCAGCAGCCAAGGGAGTCCCTACGAGCAGTACTTC. This chain connects TRBV4-3 to TRBJ2-5; unclear D gene. TRBJ2-7 explains the end of the DNA better; the J call may be wrong. The CDR3 spans 13 residues. CDR1 and CDR2 from the germline V gene are LGHNA and YSLEER.

The table lists this clonotype with a few counts. The chain has TRBV6-5 and TRBJ1-5, with 10 bases aligning to TRBD1. Per germline, CDR1 MNHEY and CDR2 SVGAGI. CDR3 length equals 15 residues. Trimming at V came to 5 bases and at J to 7 bases, leaving 8 bases not matched to a gene. Written as DNA, the CDR3 is TGTGCCAGCAGTCCGTCCCGGGACAGGGGACAGCCCCAGCATTTT. As protein: CASSPSRDRGQPQHF.

This clonotype was seen a few times. This chain links TRBV29-1 with TRBJ2-1, with no clear D. V gave up 1 base and J gave up 0 bases, with 7 bases separating them. Germline CDR1 and CDR2: SQVTM and ANQGSEA. The CDR3 has 14 amino acids. In DNA, the CDR3 is TGCAGCGTTGAAGGTGGTAACTCCTACAATGAGCAGTTCTTC. It codes for CSVEGGNSYNEQFF.

The rearrangement joins TRBV20-1 to TRBJ2-7; the match to TRBD2 covers 10 bases. The V gene end was trimmed by 6 bases and the J gene end by 3 bases; junction bases not matched to a gene: 8. CDR1 is DFQATT and CDR2 is SNEGSKA in the germline V gene (reference sequence). This CDR3 region has 14 residues. Written as DNA, the CDR3 is TGCAGTGCCCAACGGGGACTAGCGAGCTACGAGCAGTACTTC. Protein sequence: CSAQRGLASYEQYF.

The gene calls are TRBV12-3 or TRBV12-4 and TRBJ2-7; no clear D. V was trimmed by 3 bases and J by 3 bases, leaving 9 bases between them. This CDR3 contains 13 residues. The CDR3 DNA is TGTGCCAGCAGTTTGGATCTTGTCTACGAGCAGTACTTC. This codes for CASSLDLVYEQYF.

This chain uses TRBV27 with TRBJ1-4; no clear D. V lost 6 bases and J lost 8, with 4 bases in between. Germline CDR1 and CDR2: MNHEY and SMNVEV (reference sequence). The CDR3 has 10 amino acids. The CDR3 DNA follows: TGTGCCAGCAGGGGAGAAAAACTGTTTTTT. Protein product: CASRGEKLFF.

The chain combines TRBV10-3 with TRBJ2-1; D uncertain. The CDR3 has 14 residues. Germline CDR1 is ENHRY and CDR2 is SYGVKD. Trimming shortened V by 0 bases and J by 8 bases, and 11 bases separated the two germline ends. In DNA form, the CDR3 reads TGTGCCATCAGTGAGTCGTCGGCTCGACATGAGCAGTTCTTC. Protein sequence: CAISESSARHEQFF.

This clonotype was observed many times. The V and J genes are TRBV4-1 and TRBJ2-6, with TRBD2 identical over 8 bases. This CDR3 has 13 amino acids. V lost 10 bases to trimming and J lost 6 bases; unmatched junction nucleotides: 5. In germline, CDR1 is MGHRA, CDR2 YSYEKL. The CDR3 nucleotides are TGCGCCACCGGGGGGGCCAAGGCCAACGTCCTGACTTTC. Protein product: CATGGAKANVLTF.

This clonotype was observed once. This chain joins TRBV20-1 and TRBJ2-7; 7 bases fit TRBD1. V lost 5 bases, J lost 9 bases, and 7 bases stayed unmatched. This CDR3 comprises 11 residues. Germline values: CDR1 DFQATT, CDR2 SNEGSKA (reference sequence). The CDR3 sequence is CSAGDRTGQYF. The CDR3, as DNA: TGCAGTGCTGGGGACAGAACCGGGCAGTACTTC.

The chain couples TRBV12-5 to TRBJ2-7, with D unclear. Germline CDR1 reads LGHNT; CDR2 reads FRNRAP. The CDR3 extends over 16 amino acids. Trimming pared 1 base from V and 5 bases from J, leaving 18 bases between. CDR3 coding DNA: TGTGCTAGTGGTTTGGCCCTAACCCGGGCCACCAACGAGCAGTACTTC. It encodes CASGLALTRATNEQYF.

This clonotype was observed a few times. J is TRBJ1-4 and V is TRBV7-2, with 12 bases identical to TRBD1. V lost 1 base, J lost 4 bases, and 4 bases stayed unmatched. The germline CDR1 and CDR2 sequences are SGHTA and FQGNSA. This CDR3 has 17 amino acids. The CDR3: CASSLDGTGGYNEKLFF. CDR3 coding DNA: TGTGCCAGCAGCTTAGATGGGACAGGGGGCTATAATGAAAAACTGTTTTTT.

CDR3 nucleotides: TGCAGTGCTAGGGCCTCGTATGGGCAGTTCTTC. Translating gives CSARASYGQFF. This chain links TRBV20-1 with TRBJ2-1, with D unclear. Trimming left V 3 bases short and J 12 bases short, with 12 bases between. The V gene's germline CDR1 is DFQATT and CDR2 SNEGSKA (reference sequence). This CDR3 is built from 11 residues.

This clonotype came up many times. The genes are TRBV12-3 or TRBV12-4 and TRBJ2-7; 10 positions match TRBD2. V shed 5 bases and J 4 bases; nucleotides not matched to a gene: 5. The length of the CDR3 is 14 residues. DNA of the CDR3: TGTGCCAGCAGTGCTGCTAGCGGGAGATACGAGCAGTACTTC. This sequence encodes CASSAASGRYEQYF.

This clonotype came up a few times. This chain joins TRBV6-5 and TRBJ1-5; D perhaps matches TRBD1 (6 bases). Trimming cost V 5 bases and J 3 bases, with 8 bases left between them. The CDR3 contains 13 residues. The germline CDR1 and CDR2 sequences are MNHEY and SVGAGI. CDR3 sequence reads: CASSRDNNQPQHF. The CDR3, as DNA: TGTGCCAGCAGTCGGGACAACAATCAGCCCCAGCATTTT.

The chain employs TRBV20-1 and TRBJ2-1; a possible D gene is TRBD1 (6 bases). The CDR3 sequence is 14 residues long. Germline CDR1 reads DFQATT; CDR2 reads SNEGSKA (reference sequence). The CDR3 loop reads CSGQGGSSYNEQFF. CDR3 coding DNA: TGCAGCGGACAAGGGGGAAGCTCCTACAATGAGCAGTTCTTC.

In the case of this clonotype: This may be a read error: a much more frequent sequence differs by one nucleotide. This chain joins TRBV29-1 and TRBJ2-5; 7 bases fit TRBD2. The ends lost 7 bases at V and 5 bases at J; junction bases unmatched: 10. CDR1 is SQVTM, CDR2 ANQGSEA, per germline. The CDR3 loop spans 13 amino acids. This chain's CDR3 is CSATLTSWETQYF. The CDR3 coding sequence is TGCAGCGCGACTCTGACTAGCTGGGAGACCCAGTACTTC.

The V gene is TRBV10-3, the J gene TRBJ2-2; 8 bases agree with TRBD1. Germline V gives CDR1 ENHRY, CDR2 SYGVKD. V trimming: 3 bases; J trimming: 4 bases; junction bases outside the gene matches: 4. This CDR3 contains 15 residues. This CDR3 reads CAISEQGEFTGELFF. CDR3 nucleotides: TGTGCCATCAGTGAACAGGGGGAGTTCACCGGGGAGCTGTTTTTT.

This clonotype was observed a few times. V usage is TRBV18 and J usage is TRBJ2-1; 12 nucleotides agree with TRBD2. Trimming took 4 bases from V and 9 from J; bases not matched to a gene: 4. CDR1 is KGHSH and CDR2 is LQKENI in the germline V gene. CDR3 length: 14 residues. CDR3 in amino acids: CASSLSTSGGEQFF. The CDR3, as DNA: TGTGCCAGCTCACTCTCGACTAGCGGGGGTGAGCAGTTCTTC.

With regard to this clonotype: The junction differs from germline at one of its ends, possibly a read error. V gene TRBV11-2 combines with J gene TRBJ2-1; TRBD2 agrees at 8 bases. The CDR3 covers 15 residues. CDR1 is SGHAT, CDR2 FQNNGV, per germline. CDR3 sequence (DNA): TGTGCCAGCAGCGAGCGGGAGAGCTCCTACGATGAGCAGTTCTTC. This sequence encodes CASSERESSYDEQFF.

This clonotype was counted only a few times. The chain combines TRBV5-1 with TRBJ2-7; tentative D call: TRBD1 (5 bases). Per germline, CDR1 SGHRS and CDR2 YFSETQ. CDR3 size: 14 residues. The ends were cut back, 0 bases at V and 7 bases at J, with 14 bases in the middle. CDR3 bases: TGCGCCAGCAGCTTGGGGTCAAGGTCAGGGGAGCAGTACTTC. This sequence encodes CASSLGSRSGEQYF. The full variable domain, rest sourced from reference TRBV5-1 and TRBJ2-7, is KAGVTQTPRYLIKTRGQQVTLSCSPISGHRSVSWYQQTPGQGLQFLFEYFSETQRNKGNFPGRFSGRQFSNSRSEMNVSTLELGDSALYLCASSLGSRSGEQYFGPGTRLTVT.

The genes are TRBV6-2 or TRBV6-3 and TRBJ2-3; D not resolved. V lost 4 bases to trimming and J lost 9 bases, with 11 bases between them. Germline V gives CDR1 MNHEY, CDR2 SVGEGT. The CDR3 is 12 amino acids. The CDR3, as DNA: TGTGCCAGCAGTTCTTCCCTGCACACGCAGTATTTT. This gives the protein CASSSSLHTQYF.

A few counts support this clonotype. The CDR3 is CASSQLGGGETQYF. The CDR3 bases are TGCGCCAGCAGCCAACTGGGGGGGGGAGAGACCCAGTACTTC. The gene calls are TRBV4-1 and TRBJ2-5, with 7 bases lining up with TRBD2. CDR3 length equals 14 residues. J gave up 4 bases and V 2 bases, and 4 bases lay outside the gene matches. Per germline, CDR1 MGHRA and CDR2 YSYEKL.

This clonotype was seen more than once but under ten times. The chain has TRBV5-6 and TRBJ2-3; TRBD2 matches at 9 bases. The junction had 7 bases not matched to a gene; V was cut back by 3 bases and J by 2 bases. The CDR3 sequence is 16 residues long. Germline values: CDR1 SGHDT, CDR2 YYEEEE. CDR3 residues: CASSSIGLANTDTQYF. Here the CDR3 DNA reads TGTGCCAGCAGCTCAATAGGACTAGCGAACACAGATACGCAGTATTTT.

This clonotype was detected only once. One end of the junction varies from germline; a read error may be responsible. The rearrangement links TRBV11-2 to TRBJ2-3, with 12 bases lining up with TRBD2. Germline-derived CDR1 and CDR2 are SGHAT and FQNNGV. The CDR3 has 19 amino acids. The CDR3 spells CASSVGPSGGAQFTDPQYF. CDR3 nucleotides: TGTGCCAGCAGCGTAGGCCCTAGCGGGGGGGCCCAATTTACAGATCCGCAGTATTTT.

On this clonotype itself: A much larger clone differs by one base, so this may be a read error. The V call is TRBV9, the J call TRBJ2-4; possible D gene TRBD2, 6 bases. CDR3 size: 14 residues. V lost 1 base and J lost 13, with 18 bases in between. The germline gives CDR1 SGDLS, CDR2 YYNGEE. CDR3 residues: CASSVQSLAGEQYF. In DNA form, the CDR3 reads TGTGCCAGCAGCGTACAGTCACTAGCCGGTGAGCAGTACTTC.

The rearrangement links TRBV10-3 to TRBJ2-5; perhaps TRBD1 as D (5 bases). V dropped 2 bases and J dropped 5 bases, with 18 bases sitting between them. This CDR3 contains 16 residues. From germline, CDR1 is ENHRY and CDR2 SYGVKD. The CDR3, as DNA: TGTGCCATCAGTGAGGGCAACGCAGGGCCGGCGGAGACCCAGTACTTC. Residues: CAISEGNAGPAETQYF.

This clonotype has ten or more counts. The chain couples TRBV20-1 to TRBJ2-7; D is possibly TRBD1 (5 bases). The CDR3 runs to 13 residues. Looked up from germline, CDR1 is DFQATT and CDR2 is SNEGSKA (reference sequence). V was pared by 2 bases and J by 0 bases, with 8 bases between. CDR3 in amino acids: CSARRQNSYEQYF. CDR3 DNA: TGCAGTGCTAGAAGACAGAACTCCTACGAGCAGTACTTC.

On this clonotype: Since a much larger clone is just one base distant, this may be a read error. The rearrangement links TRBV2 to TRBJ2-1; 15 bases agree with TRBD2. The germline V gene has CDR1 SNHLY and CDR2 FYNNEI. The V segment lost 6 bases and the J segment 9 bases; nucleotides outside the gene matches: 6. The CDR3 totals 15 residues. The CDR3 loop reads CASRPGLAGGSEQFF. The CDR3 DNA reads as TGTGCCAGCAGGCCGGGACTAGCGGGAGGATCTGAGCAGTTCTTC. Full variable domain (missing parts from reference TRBV2 and TRBJ2-1): EPEVTQTPSHQVTQMGQEVILRCVPISNHLYFYWYRQILGQKVEFLVSFYNNEISEKSEIFDDQFSVERPDGSNFTLKIRSTKLEDSAMYFCASRPGLAGGSEQFFGPGTRLTVL.